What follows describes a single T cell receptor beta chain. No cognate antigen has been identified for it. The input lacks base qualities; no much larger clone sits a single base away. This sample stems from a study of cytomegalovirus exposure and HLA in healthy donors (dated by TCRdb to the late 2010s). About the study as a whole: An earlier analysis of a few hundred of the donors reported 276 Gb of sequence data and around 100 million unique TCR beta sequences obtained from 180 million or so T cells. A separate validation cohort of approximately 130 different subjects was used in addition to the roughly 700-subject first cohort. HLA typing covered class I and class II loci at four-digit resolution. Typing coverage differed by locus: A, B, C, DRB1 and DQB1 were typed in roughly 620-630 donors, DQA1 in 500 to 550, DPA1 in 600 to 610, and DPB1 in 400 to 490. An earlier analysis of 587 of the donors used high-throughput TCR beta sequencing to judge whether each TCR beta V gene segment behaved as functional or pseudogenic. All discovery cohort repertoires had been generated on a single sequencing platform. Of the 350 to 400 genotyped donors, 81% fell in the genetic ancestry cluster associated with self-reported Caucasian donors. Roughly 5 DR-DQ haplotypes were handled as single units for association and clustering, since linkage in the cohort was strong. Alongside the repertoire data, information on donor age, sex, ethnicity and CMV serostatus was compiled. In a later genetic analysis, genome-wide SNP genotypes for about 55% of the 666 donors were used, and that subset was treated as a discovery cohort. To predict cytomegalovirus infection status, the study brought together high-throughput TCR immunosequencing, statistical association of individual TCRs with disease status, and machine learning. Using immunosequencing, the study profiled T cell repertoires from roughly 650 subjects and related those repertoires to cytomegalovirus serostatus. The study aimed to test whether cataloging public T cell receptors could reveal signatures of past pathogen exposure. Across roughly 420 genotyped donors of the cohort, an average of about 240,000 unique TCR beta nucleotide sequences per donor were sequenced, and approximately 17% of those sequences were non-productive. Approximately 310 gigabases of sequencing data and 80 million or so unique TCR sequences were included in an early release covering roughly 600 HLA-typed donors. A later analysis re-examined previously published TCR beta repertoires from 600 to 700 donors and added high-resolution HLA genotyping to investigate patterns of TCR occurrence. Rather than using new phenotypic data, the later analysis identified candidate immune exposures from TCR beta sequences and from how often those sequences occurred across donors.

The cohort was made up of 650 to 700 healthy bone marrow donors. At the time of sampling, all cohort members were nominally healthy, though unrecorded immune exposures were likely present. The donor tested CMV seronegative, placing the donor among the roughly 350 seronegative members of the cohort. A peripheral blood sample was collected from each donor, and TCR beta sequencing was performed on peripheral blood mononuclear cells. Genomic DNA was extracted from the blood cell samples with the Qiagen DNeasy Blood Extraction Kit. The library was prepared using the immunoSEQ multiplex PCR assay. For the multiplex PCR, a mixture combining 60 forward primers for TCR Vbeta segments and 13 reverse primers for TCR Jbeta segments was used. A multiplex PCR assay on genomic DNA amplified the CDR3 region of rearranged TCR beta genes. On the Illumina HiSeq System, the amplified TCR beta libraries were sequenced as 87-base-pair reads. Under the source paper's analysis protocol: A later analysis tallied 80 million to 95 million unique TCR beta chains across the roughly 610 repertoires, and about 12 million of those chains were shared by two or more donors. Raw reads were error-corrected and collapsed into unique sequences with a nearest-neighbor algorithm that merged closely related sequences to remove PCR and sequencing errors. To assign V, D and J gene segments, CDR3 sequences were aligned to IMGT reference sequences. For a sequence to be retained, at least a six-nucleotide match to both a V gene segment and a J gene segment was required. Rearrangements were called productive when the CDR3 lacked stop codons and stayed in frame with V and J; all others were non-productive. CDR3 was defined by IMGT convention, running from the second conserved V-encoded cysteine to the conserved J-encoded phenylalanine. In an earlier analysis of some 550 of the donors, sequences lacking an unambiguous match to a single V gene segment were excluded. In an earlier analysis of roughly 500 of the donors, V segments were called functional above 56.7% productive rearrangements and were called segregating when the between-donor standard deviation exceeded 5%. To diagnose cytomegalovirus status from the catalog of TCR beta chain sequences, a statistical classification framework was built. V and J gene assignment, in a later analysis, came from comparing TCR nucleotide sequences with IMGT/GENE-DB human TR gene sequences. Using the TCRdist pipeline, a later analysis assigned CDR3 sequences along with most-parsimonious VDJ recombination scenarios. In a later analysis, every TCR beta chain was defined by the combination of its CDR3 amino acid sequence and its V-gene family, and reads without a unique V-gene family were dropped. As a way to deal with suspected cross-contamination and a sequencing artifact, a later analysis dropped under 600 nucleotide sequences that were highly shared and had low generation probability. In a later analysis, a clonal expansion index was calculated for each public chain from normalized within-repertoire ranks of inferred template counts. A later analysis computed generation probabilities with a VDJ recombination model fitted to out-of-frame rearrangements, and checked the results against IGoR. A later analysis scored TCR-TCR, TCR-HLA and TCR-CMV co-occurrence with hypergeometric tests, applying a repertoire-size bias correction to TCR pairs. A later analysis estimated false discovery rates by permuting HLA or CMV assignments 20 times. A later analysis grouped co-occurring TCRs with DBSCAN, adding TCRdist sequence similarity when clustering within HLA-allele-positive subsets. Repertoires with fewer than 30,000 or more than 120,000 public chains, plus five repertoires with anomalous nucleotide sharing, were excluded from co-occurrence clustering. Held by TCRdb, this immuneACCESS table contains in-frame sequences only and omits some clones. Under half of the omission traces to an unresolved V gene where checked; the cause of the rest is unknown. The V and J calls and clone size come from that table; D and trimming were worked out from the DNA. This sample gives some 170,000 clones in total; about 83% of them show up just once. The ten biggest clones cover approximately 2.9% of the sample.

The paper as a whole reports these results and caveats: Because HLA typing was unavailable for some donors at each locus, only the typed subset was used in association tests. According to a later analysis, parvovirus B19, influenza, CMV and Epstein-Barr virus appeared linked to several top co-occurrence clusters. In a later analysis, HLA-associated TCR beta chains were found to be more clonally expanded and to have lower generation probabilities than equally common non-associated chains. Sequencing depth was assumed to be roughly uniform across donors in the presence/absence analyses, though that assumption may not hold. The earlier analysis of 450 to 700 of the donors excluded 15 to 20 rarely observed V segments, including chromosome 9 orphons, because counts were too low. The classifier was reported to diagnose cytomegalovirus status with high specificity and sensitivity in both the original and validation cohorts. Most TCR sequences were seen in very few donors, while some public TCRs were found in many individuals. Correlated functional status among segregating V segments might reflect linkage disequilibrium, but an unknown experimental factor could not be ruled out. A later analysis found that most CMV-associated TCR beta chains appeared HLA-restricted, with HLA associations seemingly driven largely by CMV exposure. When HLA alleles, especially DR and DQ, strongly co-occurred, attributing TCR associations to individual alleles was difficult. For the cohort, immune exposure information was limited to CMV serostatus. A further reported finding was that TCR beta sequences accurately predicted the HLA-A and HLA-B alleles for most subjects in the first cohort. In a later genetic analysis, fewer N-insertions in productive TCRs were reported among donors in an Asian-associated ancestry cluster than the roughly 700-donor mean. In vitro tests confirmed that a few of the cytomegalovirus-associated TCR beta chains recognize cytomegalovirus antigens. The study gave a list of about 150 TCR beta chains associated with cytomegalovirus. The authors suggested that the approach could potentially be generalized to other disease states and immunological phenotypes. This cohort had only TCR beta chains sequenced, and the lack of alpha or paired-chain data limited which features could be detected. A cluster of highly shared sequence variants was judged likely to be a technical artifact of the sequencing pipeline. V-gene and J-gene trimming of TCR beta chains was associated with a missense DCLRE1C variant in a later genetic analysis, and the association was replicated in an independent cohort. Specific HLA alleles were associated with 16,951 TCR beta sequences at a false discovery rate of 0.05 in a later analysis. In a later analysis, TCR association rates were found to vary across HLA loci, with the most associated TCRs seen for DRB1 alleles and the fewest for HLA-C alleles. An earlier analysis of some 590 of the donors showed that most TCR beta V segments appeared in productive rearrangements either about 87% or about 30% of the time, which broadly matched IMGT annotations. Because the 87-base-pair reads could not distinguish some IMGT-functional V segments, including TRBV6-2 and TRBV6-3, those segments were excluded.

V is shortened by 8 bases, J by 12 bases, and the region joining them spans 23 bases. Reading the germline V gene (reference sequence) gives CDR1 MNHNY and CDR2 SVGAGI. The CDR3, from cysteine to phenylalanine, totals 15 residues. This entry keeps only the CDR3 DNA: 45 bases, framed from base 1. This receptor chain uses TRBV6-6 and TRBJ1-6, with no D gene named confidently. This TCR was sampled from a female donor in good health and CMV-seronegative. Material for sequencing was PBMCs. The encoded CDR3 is CASRRGVTDLRPLHF. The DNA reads TGTGCCAGCCGGCGGGGTGTGACGGACTTGCGACCCCTCCACTTT.